The rows below give T cell receptor beta chains drawn from one sample of a study of blood T cells in healthy people across ages. One entry per CDR3 protein, called by TCRdb with MiXCR from the 5' RACE reads. The data hold about 580,000 distinct CDR3 sequences, with around half observed a single time. The sample taken for sequencing was blood. The receptors stem from a man older than 75 in good health. The CDR3 runs from the conserved cysteine through the conserved F or W. Fields, in order: D gene, clone size, V gene, J gene, CDR3 protein, CDR3 DNA. D genes are given only for firm matches. Clone size appears in some rows only: once, few, many, or a class for an expanded clone.

D: .; size: few; V: TRBV20-1; J: TRBJ2-1; CDR3: CSATQGAGNEQFF; DNA: TGCAGTGCAACCCAGGGAGCGGGCAATGAGCAGTTCTTC
D: .; size: .; V: TRBV5-6; J: TRBJ1-2; CDR3: CASSLSQSGAYGYTF; DNA: TGTGCCAGCAGCTTATCGCAGTCAGGGGCCTATGGCTACACCTTC
D: TRBD2; size: .; V: TRBV7-9; J: TRBJ2-4; CDR3: CASSLGASGKNIQYF; DNA: TGTGCCAGCAGCTTAGGCGCTAGCGGCAAAAACATTCAGTACTTC
D: TRBD1; size: many; V: TRBV29-1; J: TRBJ2-3; CDR3: CSVGDRVSTQYF; DNA: TGCAGCGTGGGCGACAGGGTCTCGACGCAGTATTTT
D: .; size: .; V: TRBV2; J: TRBJ1-5; CDR3: CASSTGDNQPQHF; DNA: TGTGCCAGCAGTACAGGAGACAATCAGCCCCAGCATTTT
D: .; size: few; V: TRBV7-9; J: TRBJ1-1; CDR3: CASSSNQGTEAFF; DNA: TGTGCCAGCAGCTCCAATCAGGGGACTGAAGCTTTCTTT
D: .; size: .; V: TRBV7-2; J: TRBJ2-5; CDR3: CASSLAGWETQYF; DNA: TGTGCCAGCAGCTTAGCGGGTTGGGAGACCCAGTACTTC
D: TRBD2; size: .; V: TRBV4-1; J: TRBJ2-1; CDR3: CASSQDHGVLAGGAAQFF; DNA: TGCGCCAGCAGCCAAGACCACGGGGTTCTAGCGGGGGGCGCAGCGCAGTTCTTC
D: .; size: .; V: TRBV5-1; J: TRBJ2-5; CDR3: CASMITGLPQETQYF; DNA: TGCGCCAGTATGATTACGGGACTCCCGCAAGAGACCCAGTACTTC
D: TRBD1; size: few; V: TRBV7-9; J: TRBJ1-2; CDR3: CASSLRGDREQGYTF; DNA: TGTGCCAGCAGCTTAAGAGGAGACAGGGAACAAGGCTACACCTTC
D: TRBD1; size: many; V: TRBV20-1; J: TRBJ2-1; CDR3: CSARIWDRGPGEQFF; DNA: TGCAGTGCTAGAATCTGGGACAGGGGGCCCGGTGAGCAGTTCTTC
D: TRBD1; size: .; V: TRBV29-1; J: TRBJ2-5; CDR3: CSVSGGSETQYF; DNA: TGCAGCGTTTCAGGGGGCAGTGAGACCCAGTACTTC
D: .; size: .; V: TRBV5-1; J: TRBJ1-2; CDR3: CASRTGNYGYTF; DNA: TGCGCCAGTAGGACGGGAAACTATGGCTACACCTTC
D: TRBD2; size: .; V: TRBV20-1; J: TRBJ2-3; CDR3: CSARDSGSATDTQYF; DNA: TGCAGTGCTAGAGACAGCGGGAGTGCAACAGATACGCAGTATTTT
D: TRBD1; size: .; V: TRBV11-2; J: TRBJ1-2; CDR3: CATGGQGYGYTF; DNA: TGTGCCACTGGCGGACAGGGCTATGGCTACACCTTC
D: .; size: few; V: TRBV20-1; J: TRBJ1-6; CDR3: CSARGGSPLHF; DNA: TGCAGTGCTAGGGGGGGCTCACCCCTCCACTTT
D: TRBD2; size: .; V: TRBV6-2/TRBV6-3; J: TRBJ2-2; CDR3: CAGIRTSANTGELFF; DNA: TGTGCCGGCATTAGGACTAGCGCGAACACCGGGGAGCTGTTTTTT
D: .; size: .; V: TRBV4-1; J: TRBJ2-7; CDR3: CASSQDDCEQYF; DNA: TGCGCCAGCAGCCAAGATGATTGCGAGCAGTACTTC
D: .; size: many; V: TRBV2; J: TRBJ2-7; CDR3: CASSGAYEQYF; DNA: TGTGCCAGCAGCGGAGCCTACGAGCAGTACTTC
D: .; size: .; V: TRBV20-1; J: TRBJ1-6; CDR3: CSARGYGGLYSPLHF; DNA: TGCAGTGCTAGGGGCTACGGGGGGCTTTATTCACCCCTCCACTTT
D: .; size: few; V: TRBV2; J: TRBJ1-2; CDR3: CASSEVYNYGYTF; DNA: TGTGCCAGCAGTGAGGTATATAACTATGGCTACACCTTC
D: TRBD2; size: .; V: TRBV25-1; J: TRBJ2-7; CDR3: CASSDPGTSGEQYF; DNA: TGTGCCAGCAGTGACCCCGGGACTAGCGGTGAGCAGTACTTC
D: TRBD1; size: .; V: TRBV28; J: TRBJ1-2; CDR3: CASSLGTGGRGYTF; DNA: TGTGCCAGCAGTTTAGGGACAGGGGGCCGTGGCTACACCTTC
D: .; size: few; V: TRBV5-1; J: TRBJ2-1; CDR3: CASSLGAAWNEQFF; DNA: TGCGCCAGCAGCTTGGGGGCCGCATGGAATGAGCAGTTCTTC
D: .; size: few; V: TRBV2; J: TRBJ2-3; CDR3: CASRPGQRTDTQYF; DNA: TGTGCCAGCAGACCCGGACAGCGCACAGATACGCAGTATTTT
D: TRBD1; size: few; V: TRBV20-1; J: TRBJ2-6; CDR3: CSVPTGTSGANVLTF; DNA: TGCAGTGTCCCGACAGGGACCTCTGGGGCCAACGTCCTGACTTTC
D: .; size: few; V: TRBV5-1; J: TRBJ2-5; CDR3: CASTRAQVGETQYF; DNA: TGCGCCAGCACCAGGGCGCAGGTTGGTGAGACCCAGTACTTC
D: TRBD2; size: few; V: TRBV2; J: TRBJ2-4; CDR3: CASTGLAGTKNIQYF; DNA: TGTGCCAGCACCGGACTAGCGGGGACCAAAAACATTCAGTACTTC